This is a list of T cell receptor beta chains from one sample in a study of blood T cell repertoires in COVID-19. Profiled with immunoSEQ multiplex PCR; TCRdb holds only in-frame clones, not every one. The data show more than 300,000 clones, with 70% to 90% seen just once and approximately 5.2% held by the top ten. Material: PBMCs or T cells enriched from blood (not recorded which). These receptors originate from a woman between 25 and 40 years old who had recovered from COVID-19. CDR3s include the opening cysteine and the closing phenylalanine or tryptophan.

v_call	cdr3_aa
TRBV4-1	CASSHGGRGEEKLFF
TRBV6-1	CASSDRDTRVTNEKLFF
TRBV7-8	CASSPNRDGYTF
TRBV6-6	CASSGGQGGSEKLFF
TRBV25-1	CASSEGGGATDTQYF
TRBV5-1	CASSLLGATNEKLFF
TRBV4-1	CASSQDPQVGGYTF
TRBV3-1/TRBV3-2	CASSPRTEAYGWTIYF
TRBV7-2	CASSLTGMRTDTQYF
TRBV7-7	CASRTGQGNTGELFF
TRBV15	CATSPPGTEAFF
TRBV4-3	CASSHRTGTYEQYF
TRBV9	CASSGPELANYGYTF
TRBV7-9	CASSYLTGFGNYGYTF
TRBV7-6	CASSLQQSASEQYF
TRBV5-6	CASSLGQPGETQYF
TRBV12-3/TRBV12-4	CASSRRDIYEQYF
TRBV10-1	CASSESPGPYEQYF
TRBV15	CATSRGEPRMNTEAFF
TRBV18	CASSPVGGGLRTEAFF
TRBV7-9	CASSAGQGRDYGYTF
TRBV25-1	CASSTGGAYNEQFF
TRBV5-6	CASSLEAGPGVTYNEQFF
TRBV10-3	CAIRETGQTNYGYTF
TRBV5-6	CASSFRGSSNQPQHF
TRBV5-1	CASSLEALGTQYF
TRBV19	CASSLAGGDTQYF
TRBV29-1	CSVEWGPEAFF
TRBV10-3	CAISAGGIGEKLFF
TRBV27	CASSLGGLNSPLHF
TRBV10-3	CAISNIQGTGNTIYF
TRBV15	CATRSLERGLGEKLFF
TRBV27	CASTLVGQGGELFF
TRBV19	CASSLHPGFIGYTF
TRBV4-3	CASSQDLQATEAFF
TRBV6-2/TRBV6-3	CASSYGGMGLSNSPLHF
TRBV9	CASSVSGGLETQYF
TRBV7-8	CASRGAGGFGEQFF
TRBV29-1	CSVGGFGTGPSTTYNEQFF
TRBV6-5	CASIGVLGGELFF
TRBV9	CASSPSTGSATEAFF
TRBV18	CASSPLLGQGASGGYGYTF
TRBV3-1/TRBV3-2	CASSQVAGPRGGYTF
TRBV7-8	CASSLGTVGNQPQHF
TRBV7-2	CASRPQGQGAGNTIYF
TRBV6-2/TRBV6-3	CASSYPSPTYEQYF
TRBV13	CASSPTGTTIYNEQFF
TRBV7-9	CASSLEWPTGKLFF